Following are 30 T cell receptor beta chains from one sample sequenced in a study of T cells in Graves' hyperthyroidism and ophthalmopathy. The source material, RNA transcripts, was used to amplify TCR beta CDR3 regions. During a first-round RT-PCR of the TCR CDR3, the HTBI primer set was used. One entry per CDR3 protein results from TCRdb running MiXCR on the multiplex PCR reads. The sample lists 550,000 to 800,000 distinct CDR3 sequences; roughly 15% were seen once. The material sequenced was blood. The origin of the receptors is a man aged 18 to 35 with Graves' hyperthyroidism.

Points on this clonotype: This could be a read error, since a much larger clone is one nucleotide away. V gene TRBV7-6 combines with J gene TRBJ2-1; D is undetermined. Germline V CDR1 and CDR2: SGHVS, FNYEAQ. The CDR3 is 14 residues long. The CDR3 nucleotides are TGTGCCAGCAGCTTAGCGAGGAAGCCCGGTGAGCAGTCCTTC. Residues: CASSLARKPGEQSF.

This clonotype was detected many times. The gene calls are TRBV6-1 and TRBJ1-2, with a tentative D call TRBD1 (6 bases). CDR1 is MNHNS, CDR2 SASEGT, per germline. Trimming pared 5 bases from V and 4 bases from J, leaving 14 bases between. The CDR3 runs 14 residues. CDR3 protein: CASSSWTAAYGYTF. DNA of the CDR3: TGTGCCAGCAGTTCGTGGACAGCGGCCTATGGCTACACCTTC.

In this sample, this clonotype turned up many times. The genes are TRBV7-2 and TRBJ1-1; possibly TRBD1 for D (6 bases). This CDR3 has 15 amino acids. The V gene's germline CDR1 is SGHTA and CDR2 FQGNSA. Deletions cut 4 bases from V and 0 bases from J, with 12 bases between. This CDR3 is CASSSRGGMNTEAFF. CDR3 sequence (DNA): TGTGCCAGCAGCTCTAGGGGGGGGATGAACACTGAAGCTTTCTTT.

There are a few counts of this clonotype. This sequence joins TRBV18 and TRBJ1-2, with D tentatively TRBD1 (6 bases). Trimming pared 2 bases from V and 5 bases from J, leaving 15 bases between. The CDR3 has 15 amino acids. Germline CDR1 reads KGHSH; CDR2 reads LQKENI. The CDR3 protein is CASSPGQPNLYGYTF. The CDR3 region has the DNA TGTGCCAGCTCACCAGGACAGCCCAACTTGTATGGCTACACCTTC.

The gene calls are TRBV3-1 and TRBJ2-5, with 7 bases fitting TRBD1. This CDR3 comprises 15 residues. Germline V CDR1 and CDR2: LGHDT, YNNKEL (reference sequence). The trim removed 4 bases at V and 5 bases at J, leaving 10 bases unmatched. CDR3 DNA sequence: TGTGCCAGCAGCCGGTGGACAGGACCCAGGGAGACCCAGTACTTC. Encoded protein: CASSRWTGPRETQYF.

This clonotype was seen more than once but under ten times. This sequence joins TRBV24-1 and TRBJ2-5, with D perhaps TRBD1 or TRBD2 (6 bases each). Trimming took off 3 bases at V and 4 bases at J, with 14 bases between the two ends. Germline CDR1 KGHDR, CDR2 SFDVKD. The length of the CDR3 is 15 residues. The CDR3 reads CATSDIGRGGETQYF. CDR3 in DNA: TGTGCCACCAGTGATATTGGCAGGGGAGGAGAGACCCAGTACTTC.

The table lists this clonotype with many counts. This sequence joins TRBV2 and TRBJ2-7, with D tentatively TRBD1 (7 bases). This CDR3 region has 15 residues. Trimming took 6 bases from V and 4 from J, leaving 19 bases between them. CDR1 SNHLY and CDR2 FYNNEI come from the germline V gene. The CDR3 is CASRPGGTALYEQYF. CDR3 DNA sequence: TGTGCCAGCAGACCTGGAGGGACAGCGCTTTACGAGCAGTACTTC.

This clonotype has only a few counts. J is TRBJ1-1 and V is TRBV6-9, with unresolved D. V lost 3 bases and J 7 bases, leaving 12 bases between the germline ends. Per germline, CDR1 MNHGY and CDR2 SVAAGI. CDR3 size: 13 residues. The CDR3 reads CASSYRPAYEAFF. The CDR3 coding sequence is TGTGCCAGCAGTTACAGGCCAGCTTATGAAGCTTTCTTT.

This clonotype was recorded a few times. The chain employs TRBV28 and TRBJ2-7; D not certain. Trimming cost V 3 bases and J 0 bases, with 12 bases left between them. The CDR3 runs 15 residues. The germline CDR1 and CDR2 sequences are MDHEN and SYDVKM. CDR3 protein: CASSFTGATSYEQYF. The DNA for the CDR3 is TGTGCCAGCAGTTTTACTGGCGCCACCTCCTACGAGCAGTACTTC. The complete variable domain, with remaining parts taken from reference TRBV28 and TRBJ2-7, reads DVKVTQSSRYLVKRTGEKVFLECVQDMDHENMFWYRQDPGLGLRLIYFSYDVKMKEKGDIPEGYSVSREKKERFSLILESASTNQTSMYLCASSFTGATSYEQYFGPGTRLTVT.

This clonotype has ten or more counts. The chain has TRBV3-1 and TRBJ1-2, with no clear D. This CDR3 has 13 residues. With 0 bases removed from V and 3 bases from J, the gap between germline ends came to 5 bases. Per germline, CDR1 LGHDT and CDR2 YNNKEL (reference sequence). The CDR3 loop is CASSQERDYGYTF. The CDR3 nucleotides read TGTGCCAGCAGCCAAGAAAGAGACTATGGCTACACCTTC. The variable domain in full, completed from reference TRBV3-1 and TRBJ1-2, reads DTAVSQTPKYLVTQMGNDKSIKCEQNLGHDTMYWYKQDSKKFLKIMFSYNNKELIINETVPNRFSPKSPDKAHLNLHINSLELGDSAVYFCASSQERDYGYTFGSGTRLTVV.

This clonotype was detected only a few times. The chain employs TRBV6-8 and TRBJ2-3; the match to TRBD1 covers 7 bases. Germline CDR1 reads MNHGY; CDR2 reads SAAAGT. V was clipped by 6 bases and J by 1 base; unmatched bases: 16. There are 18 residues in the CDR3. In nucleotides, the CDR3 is TGTGCCAGCAGGCTGAGGGGGCAGACAGGGCCCGGCACAGATACGCAGTATTTT. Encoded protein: CASRLRGQTGPGTDTQYF.

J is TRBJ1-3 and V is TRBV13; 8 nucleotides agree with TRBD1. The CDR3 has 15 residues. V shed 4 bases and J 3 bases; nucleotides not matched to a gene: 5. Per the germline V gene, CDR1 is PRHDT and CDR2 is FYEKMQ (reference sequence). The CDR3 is CASSSDRAGGNTIYF. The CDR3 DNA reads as TGTGCCAGCAGCTCGGACAGGGCTGGTGGAAACACCATATATTTT.

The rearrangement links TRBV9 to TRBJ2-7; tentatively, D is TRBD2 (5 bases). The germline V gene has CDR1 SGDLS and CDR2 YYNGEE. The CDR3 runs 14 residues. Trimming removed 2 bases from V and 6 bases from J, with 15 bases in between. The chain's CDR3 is CASSVSGVSPEQYF. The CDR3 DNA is TGTGCCAGCAGCGTTTCCGGGGTTTCACCCGAGCAGTACTTC.

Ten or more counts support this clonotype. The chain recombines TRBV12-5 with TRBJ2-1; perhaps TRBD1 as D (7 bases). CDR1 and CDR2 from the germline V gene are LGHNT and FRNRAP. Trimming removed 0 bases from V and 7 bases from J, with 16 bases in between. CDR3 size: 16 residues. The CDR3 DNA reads TGTGCTAGTGGTTTGGTAATCGCAGGGGGGTCGAATGAGCAGTTCTTC. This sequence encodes CASGLVIAGGSNEQFF.

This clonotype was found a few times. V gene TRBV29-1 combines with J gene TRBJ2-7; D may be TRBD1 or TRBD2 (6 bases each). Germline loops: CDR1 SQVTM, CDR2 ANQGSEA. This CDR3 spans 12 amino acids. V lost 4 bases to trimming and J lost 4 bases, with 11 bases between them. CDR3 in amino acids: CSVGGAPYEQYF. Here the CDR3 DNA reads TGCAGCGTTGGGGGGGCTCCATACGAGCAGTACTTC.

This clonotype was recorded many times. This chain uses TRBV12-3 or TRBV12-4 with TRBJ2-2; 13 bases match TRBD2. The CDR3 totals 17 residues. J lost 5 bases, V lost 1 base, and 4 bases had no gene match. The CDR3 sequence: CASSLGGLAGWTGELFF. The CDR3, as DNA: TGTGCCAGCAGTTTAGGGGGACTAGCGGGGTGGACCGGGGAGCTGTTTTTT.

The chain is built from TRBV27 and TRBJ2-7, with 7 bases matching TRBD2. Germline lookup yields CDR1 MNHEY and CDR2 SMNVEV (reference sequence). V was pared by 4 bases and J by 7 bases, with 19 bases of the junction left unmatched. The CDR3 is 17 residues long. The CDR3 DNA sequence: TGTGCCAGCAGTTCCTACGGACTAGTTAAACCCTTGAGAGAGCAGTACTTC. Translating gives CASSSYGLVKPLREQYF.

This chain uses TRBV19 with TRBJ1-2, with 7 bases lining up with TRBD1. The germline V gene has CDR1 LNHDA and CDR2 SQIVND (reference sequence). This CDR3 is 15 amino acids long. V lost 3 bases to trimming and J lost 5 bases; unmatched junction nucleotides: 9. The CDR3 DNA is TGTGCCAGTAGTATTAGCGAAGGGGGCCGGTATGGCTACACCTTC. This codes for CASSISEGGRYGYTF.

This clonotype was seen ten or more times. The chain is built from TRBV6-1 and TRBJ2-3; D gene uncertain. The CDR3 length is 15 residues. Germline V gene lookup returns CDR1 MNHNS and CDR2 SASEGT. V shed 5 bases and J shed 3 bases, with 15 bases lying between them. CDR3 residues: CASSRPRWETDTQYF. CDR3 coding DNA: TGTGCCAGCAGTCGACCGCGTTGGGAAACAGATACGCAGTATTTT.

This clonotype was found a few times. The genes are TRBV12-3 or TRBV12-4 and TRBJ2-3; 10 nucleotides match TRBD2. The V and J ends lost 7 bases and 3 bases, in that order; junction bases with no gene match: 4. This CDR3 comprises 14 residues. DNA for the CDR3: TGTGCCAGCAACCTAGCGGGAGTAACAGATACGCAGTATTTT. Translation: CASNLAGVTDTQYF.

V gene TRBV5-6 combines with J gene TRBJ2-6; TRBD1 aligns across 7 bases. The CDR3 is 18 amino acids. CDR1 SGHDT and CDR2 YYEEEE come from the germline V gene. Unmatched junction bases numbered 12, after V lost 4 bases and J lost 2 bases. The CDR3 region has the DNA TGTGCCAGCAGCCACAACACAGGGGTGAGAACTGGGGCCAACGTCCTGACTTTC. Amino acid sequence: CASSHNTGVRTGANVLTF.

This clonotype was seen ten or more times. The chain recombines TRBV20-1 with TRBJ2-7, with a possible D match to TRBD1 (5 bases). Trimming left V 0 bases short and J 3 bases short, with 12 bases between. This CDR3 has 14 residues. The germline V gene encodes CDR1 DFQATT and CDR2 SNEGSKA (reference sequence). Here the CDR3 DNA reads TGCAGTGCTAGAGATCGGCAGGGCCTCTACGAGCAGTACTTC. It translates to CSARDRQGLYEQYF.

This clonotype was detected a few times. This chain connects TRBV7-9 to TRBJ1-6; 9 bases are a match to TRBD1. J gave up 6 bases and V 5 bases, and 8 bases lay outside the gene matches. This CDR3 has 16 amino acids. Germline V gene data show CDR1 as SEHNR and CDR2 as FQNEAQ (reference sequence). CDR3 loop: CASSAYGTGTNSPLHF. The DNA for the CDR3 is TGTGCCAGCAGCGCCTACGGGACAGGGACTAATTCACCCCTCCACTTT.

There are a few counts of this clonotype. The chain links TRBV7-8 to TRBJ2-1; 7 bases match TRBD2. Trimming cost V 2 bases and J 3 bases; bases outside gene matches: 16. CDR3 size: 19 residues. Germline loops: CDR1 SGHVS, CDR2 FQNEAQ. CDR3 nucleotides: TGTGCCAGCAGCTTAAAGGCTAGCGGTCTAGGCACCCTCTACAATGAGCAGTTCTTC. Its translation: CASSLKASGLGTLYNEQFF.

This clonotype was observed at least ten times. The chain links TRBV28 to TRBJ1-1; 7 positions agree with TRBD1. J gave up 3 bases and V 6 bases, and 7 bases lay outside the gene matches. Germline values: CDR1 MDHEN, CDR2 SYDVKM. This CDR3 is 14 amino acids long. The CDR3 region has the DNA TGTGCCAGCAGAGAGACAGGGTCGGACACTGAAGCTTTCTTT. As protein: CASRETGSDTEAFF.

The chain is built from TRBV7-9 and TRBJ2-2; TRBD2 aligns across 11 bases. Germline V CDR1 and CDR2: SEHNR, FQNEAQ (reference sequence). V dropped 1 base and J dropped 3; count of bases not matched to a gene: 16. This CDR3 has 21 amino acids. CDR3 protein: CASSLEGTSGSEGWDTGELFF. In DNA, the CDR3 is TGTGCCAGCAGCTTAGAAGGGACTAGCGGTTCTGAGGGCTGGGACACCGGGGAGCTGTTTTTT.

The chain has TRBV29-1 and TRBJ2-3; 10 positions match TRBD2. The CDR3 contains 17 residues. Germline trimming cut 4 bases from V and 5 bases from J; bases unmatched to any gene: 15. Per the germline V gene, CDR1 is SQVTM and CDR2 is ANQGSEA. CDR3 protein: CSVAVAGGSMYGDTQYF. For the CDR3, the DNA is TGCAGCGTTGCGGTAGCGGGAGGCTCTATGTATGGAGATACGCAGTATTTT.

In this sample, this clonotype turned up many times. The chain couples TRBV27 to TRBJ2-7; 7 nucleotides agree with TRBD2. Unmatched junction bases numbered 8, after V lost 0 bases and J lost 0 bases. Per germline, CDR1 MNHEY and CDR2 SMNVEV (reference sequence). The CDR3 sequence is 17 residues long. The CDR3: CASSLSIIGGSSYEQYF. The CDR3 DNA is TGTGCCAGCAGTTTATCGATAATTGGCGGGAGCTCCTACGAGCAGTACTTC.

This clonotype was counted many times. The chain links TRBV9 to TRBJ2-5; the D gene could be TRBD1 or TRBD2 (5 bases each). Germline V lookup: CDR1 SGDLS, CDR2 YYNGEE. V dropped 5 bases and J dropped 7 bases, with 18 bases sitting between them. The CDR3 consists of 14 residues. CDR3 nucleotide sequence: TGTGCCAGCAGTCCAGACCGGGGCGGATGGACCCAGTACTTC. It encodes CASSPDRGGWTQYF.

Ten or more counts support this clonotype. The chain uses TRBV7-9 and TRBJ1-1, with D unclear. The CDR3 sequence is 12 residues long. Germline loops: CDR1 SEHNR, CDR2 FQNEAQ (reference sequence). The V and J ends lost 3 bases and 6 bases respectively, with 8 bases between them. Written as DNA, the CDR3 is TGTGCCAGCAGCTTTAGGGAATCTGAAGCTTTCTTT. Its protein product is CASSFRESEAFF. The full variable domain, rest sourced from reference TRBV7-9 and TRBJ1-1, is DTGVSQNPRHKITKRGQNVTFRCDPISEHNRLYWYRQTLGQGPEFLTYFQNEAQLEKSRLLSDRFSAERPKGSFSTLEIQRTEQGDSAMYLCASSFRESEAFFGQGTRLTVV.